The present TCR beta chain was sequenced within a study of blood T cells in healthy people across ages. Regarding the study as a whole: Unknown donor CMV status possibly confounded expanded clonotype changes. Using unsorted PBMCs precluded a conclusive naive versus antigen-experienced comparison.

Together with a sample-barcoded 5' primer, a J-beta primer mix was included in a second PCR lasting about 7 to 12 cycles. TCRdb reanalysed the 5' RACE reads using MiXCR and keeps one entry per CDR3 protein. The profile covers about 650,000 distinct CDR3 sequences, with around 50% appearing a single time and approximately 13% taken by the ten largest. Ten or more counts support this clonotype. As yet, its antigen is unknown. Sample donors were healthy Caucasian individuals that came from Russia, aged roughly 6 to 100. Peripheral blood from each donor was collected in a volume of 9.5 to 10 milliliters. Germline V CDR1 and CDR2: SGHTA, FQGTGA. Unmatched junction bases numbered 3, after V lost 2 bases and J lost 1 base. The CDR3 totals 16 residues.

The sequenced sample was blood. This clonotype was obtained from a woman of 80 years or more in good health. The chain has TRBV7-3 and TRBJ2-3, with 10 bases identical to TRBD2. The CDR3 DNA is TGTGCCAGCAGCTTAGACGGGACTAGCGGCACAGATACGCAGTATTTT. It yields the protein CASSLDGTSGTDTQYF.